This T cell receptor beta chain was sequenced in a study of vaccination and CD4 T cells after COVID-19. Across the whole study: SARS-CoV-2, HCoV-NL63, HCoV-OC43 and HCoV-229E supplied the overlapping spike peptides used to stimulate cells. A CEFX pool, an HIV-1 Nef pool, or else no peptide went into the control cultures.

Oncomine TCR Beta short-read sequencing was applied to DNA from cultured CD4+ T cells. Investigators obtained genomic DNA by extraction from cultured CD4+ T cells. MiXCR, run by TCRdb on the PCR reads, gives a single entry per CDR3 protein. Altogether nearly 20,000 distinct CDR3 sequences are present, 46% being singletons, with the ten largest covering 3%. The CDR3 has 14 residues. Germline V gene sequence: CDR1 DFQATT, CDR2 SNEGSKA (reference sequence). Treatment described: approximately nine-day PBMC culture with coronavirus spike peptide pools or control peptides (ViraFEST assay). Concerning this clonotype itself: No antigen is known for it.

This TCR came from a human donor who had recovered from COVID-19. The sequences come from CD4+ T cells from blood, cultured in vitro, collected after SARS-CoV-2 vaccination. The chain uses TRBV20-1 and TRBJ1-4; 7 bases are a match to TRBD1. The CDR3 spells CSGANQTGLEKLFF. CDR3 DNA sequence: TGCAGCGGGGCGAACCAGACAGGGTTGGAAAAACTGTTTTTT.